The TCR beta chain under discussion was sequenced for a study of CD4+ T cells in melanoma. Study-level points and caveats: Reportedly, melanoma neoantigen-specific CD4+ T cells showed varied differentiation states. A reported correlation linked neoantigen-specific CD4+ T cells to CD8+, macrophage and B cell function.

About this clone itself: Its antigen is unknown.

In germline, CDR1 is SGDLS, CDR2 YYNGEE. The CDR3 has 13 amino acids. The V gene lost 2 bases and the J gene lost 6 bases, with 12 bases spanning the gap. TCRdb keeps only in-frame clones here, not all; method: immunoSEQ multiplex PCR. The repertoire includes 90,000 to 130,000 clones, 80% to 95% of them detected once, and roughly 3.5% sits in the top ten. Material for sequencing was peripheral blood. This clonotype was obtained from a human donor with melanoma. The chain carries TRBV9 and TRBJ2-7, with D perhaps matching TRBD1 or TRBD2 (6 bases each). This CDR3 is CASSVGGGGEQYF. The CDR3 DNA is TGTGCCAGCAGCGTCGGTGGAGGGGGCGAGCAGTACTTC.